A selection of T cell receptor beta chains follows, all from one sample in a study of cytomegalovirus exposure and HLA in healthy donors. The repertoire was sequenced with immunoSEQ multiplex PCR; TCRdb's copy has only in-frame clones and lacks some. The data contain under 150,000 clones, about four fifths of them singletons. Sequencing was performed on PBMCs. Source of these receptors: a human donor in good health. Both conserved end residues are trimmed from each CDR3. The order of the fields is CDR3 length, V gene, J gene, CDR3 protein.

cdr3_length: 14
v_call: TRBV19
j_call: TRBJ1-1
cdr3_aa: ASRQAGWGANTEAF

cdr3_length: 9
v_call: TRBV5-1
j_call: TRBJ2-7
cdr3_aa: ASSSNYEQY

cdr3_length: 11
v_call: TRBV6-5
j_call: TRBJ2-7
cdr3_aa: ASSLGQHYEQY

cdr3_length: 11
v_call: TRBV11-2
j_call: TRBJ1-2
cdr3_aa: ASSRTGNYGYT

cdr3_length: 12
v_call: TRBV6-1
j_call: TRBJ1-5
cdr3_aa: ASTPGQGNQPQH

cdr3_length: 13
v_call: TRBV6-6
j_call: TRBJ2-3
cdr3_aa: ASSSVAGDEDTQY

cdr3_length: 12
v_call: TRBV6-1
j_call: TRBJ2-5
cdr3_aa: ASRGDRGRKTQY

cdr3_length: 12
v_call: TRBV19
j_call: TRBJ2-1
cdr3_aa: ATRAGTRSREQF

cdr3_length: 13
v_call: TRBV29-1
j_call: TRBJ1-2
cdr3_aa: SAPNDRDVAYGYT

cdr3_length: 12
v_call: TRBV10-2
j_call: TRBJ2-7
cdr3_aa: ASRNRVPPYEQY